This T cell receptor (beta chain) came from a study of T cells in Graves' hyperthyroidism and ophthalmopathy. Study conclusions and caveats: The model made its ophthalmopathy prediction, and onset followed a median about 5.9 months later.

The trim removed 1 base at V and 5 bases at J, leaving 4 bases unmatched. The CDR3 consists of 14 residues. Germline assignment: CDR1 SGHTA and CDR2 FQGNSA. Amplification of TCR beta CDR3 regions was performed using RNA transcripts as template. A first-round RT-PCR of the TCR CDR3 used the HTBI primer set. TCRdb used MiXCR to reprocess the multiplex PCR reads, holding one entry per CDR3 protein. The profile shows about 640,000 distinct CDR3 sequences, roughly 20% of them singletons. Points on this clonotype: Its antigen is currently unknown.

Specimen: blood. The clonotype comes from a man younger than 40 with Graves' ophthalmopathy. The J gene is TRBJ2-5, the V gene TRBV7-2; the match to TRBD2 covers 7 bases. The CDR3 coding sequence is TGTGCCAGCAGCTTAGGACTAGCAAGGGAGACCCAGTACTTC. Translation gives CASSLGLARETQYF.